This TCR beta chain emerged from a study of PD-1 blockade in classical Hodgkin lymphoma. The study, taken as a whole, reports: Patients who initiated nivolumab within 1 year of ASCT were excluded. Underlying causes for the observed repertoire differences were not defined, possibly disease activity or prior therapy. Baseline diversity was lower in partial responders and progressors than complete responders.

There are 17 residues in the CDR3. The germline V gene has CDR1 SGHVS and CDR2 FQNEAQ. The trim removed 3 bases at V and 8 bases at J, leaving 9 bases unmatched. A single count supports this clone. Antigen specificity is unknown. The data were produced by immunoSEQ multiplex PCR, yet TCRdb's version contains in-frame clones alone and is incomplete. The sample includes roughly 81,000 clones, around 90% seen only once; the top ten take approximately 2.4%. There was relapse after autologous stem cell transplantation in every patient, and there was variation in brentuximab vedotin exposure. The chain couples TRBV7-8 to TRBJ2-1, with 14 bases fitting TRBD2. The material was peripheral blood mononuclear cells (PBMCs), obtained before the second cycle of nivolumab. The receptor was derived from a human donor with classical Hodgkin lymphoma. The DNA of the CDR3 is TGTGCCAGCAGCTTGGGACTAGCGGGAGAGGGGAGCCATGAGCAGTTCTTC. Protein sequence: CASSLGLAGEGSHEQFF.